This T cell receptor beta chain came from a study of blood T cell repertoires in COVID-19. Only in-frame clones appear in the TCRdb table, and some are missing; sequencing was by immunoSEQ multiplex PCR. The table shows almost 400,000 clones, with under 90% occurring only once. Participants were aged roughly 18 to 90 years, lived in 24 US areas, and enrolled virtually. Among Cohort 3 donors, those recovered had two negative PCRs, clearance, or symptom resolution. Between the trimmed V and J ends, which lost 6 bases and 1 base, there was a span of 12 bases. The germline CDR1 and CDR2 sequences are MDHEN and SYDVKM. The CDR3 is 14 residues long.

The clonotype was recovered from a woman between 25 and 40 years old who had recovered from COVID-19. V and J are TRBV28 and TRBJ1-1, with D possibly TRBD1 on 6 matching bases. Sequences were obtained from PBMCs or T cells enriched from blood (not recorded which). The CDR3 DNA reads TGTGCCAGCAGCCCTAGGGACAAGAACACTGAAGCTTTCTTT. Its translation: CASSPRDKNTEAFF. The entire variable domain, with the rest obtained from reference TRBV28 and TRBJ1-1, is as follows: DVKVTQSSRYLVKRTGEKVFLECVQDMDHENMFWYRQDPGLGLRLIYFSYDVKMKEKGDIPEGYSVSREKKERFSLILESASTNQTSMYLCASSPRDKNTEAFFGQGTRLTVV.